Presented here are 5 T cell receptor beta chains from one specimen sequenced in a study of blood T cell repertoires in COVID-19. Sequencing was performed with immunoSEQ multiplex PCR; in TCRdb, only in-frame clones are kept and a portion is missing. The repertoire consists of about 240,000 clones, with 87% occurring once and the leading ten covering more than 6%. The sequenced material came from peripheral blood. These receptors came from a man in his fifties or sixties who had recovered from COVID-19.

The table lists this clone with a count of one. V and J are TRBV5-1 and TRBJ2-7, with 8 bases identical to TRBD1. Germline CDR1 and CDR2: SGHRS and YFSETQ. V dropped 5 bases and J dropped 6; count of bases not matched to a gene: 10. This CDR3 region has 14 residues. CDR3 residues: CASRQGGPAGEQYV. The CDR3 nucleotides read TGCGCCAGCAGACAGGGGGGCCCAGCCGGCGAGCAGTACGTC.

The chain is built from TRBV28 and TRBJ1-1; D unresolved. V lost 4 bases and J 5 bases, leaving 14 bases between the germline ends. The CDR3 consists of 14 residues. CDR1 and CDR2 (germline): MDHEN, SYDVKM. The CDR3 is CASSSSGGRTEAFF. In DNA form, the CDR3 reads TGTGCCAGCAGTTCATCAGGTGGTCGTACTGAAGCTTTCTTT.

This chain connects TRBV27 to TRBJ1-6, with D possibly TRBD1 on 5 matching bases. This CDR3 contains 14 residues. CDR1 is MNHEY, CDR2 SMNVEV, per germline (reference sequence). Trimming shortened V by 7 bases and J by 8 bases, and 15 bases separated the two germline ends. In nucleotides, the CDR3 is TGTGCCAGCAAACTGACAAGGGGTGATTCACCCCTCCACTTT. Protein product: CASKLTRGDSPLHF.

The chain combines TRBV5-4 with TRBJ1-6; 11 bases map to TRBD1. This CDR3 spans 15 amino acids. Trimming at V came to 3 bases and at J to 13 bases, leaving 9 bases not matched to a gene. In germline, CDR1 is SGHNT, CDR2 YYREEE (reference sequence). The CDR3 DNA sequence: TGTGCCAGCAGCTCCCGGACAGGGGGCGACGGGCCCCTCCACTTT. This translates into CASSSRTGGDGPLHF.

The chain recombines TRBV6-5 with TRBJ2-7; weak D call: TRBD2 (6 bases). The CDR3 loop spans 15 amino acids. Trimming left V 2 bases short and J 3 bases short, with 14 bases between. CDR1 MNHEY and CDR2 SVGAGI come from the germline V gene. The CDR3 sequence: CASSYVPGANYEQYF. The CDR3 coding sequence is TGTGCCAGCAGTTACGTTCCGGGAGCCAACTACGAGCAGTACTTC.